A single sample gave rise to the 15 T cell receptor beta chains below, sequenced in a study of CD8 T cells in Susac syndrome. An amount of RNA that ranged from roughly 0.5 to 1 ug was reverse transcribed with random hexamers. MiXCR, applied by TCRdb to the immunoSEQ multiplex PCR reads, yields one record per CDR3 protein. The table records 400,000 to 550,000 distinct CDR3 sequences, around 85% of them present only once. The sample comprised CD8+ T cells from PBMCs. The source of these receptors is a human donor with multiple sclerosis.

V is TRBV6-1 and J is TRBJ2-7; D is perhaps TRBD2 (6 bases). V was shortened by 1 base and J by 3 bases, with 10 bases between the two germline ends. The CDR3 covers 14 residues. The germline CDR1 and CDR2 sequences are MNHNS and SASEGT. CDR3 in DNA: TGTGCCAGCAGTGAAGGTCGGGGGAACTACGAGCAGTACTTC. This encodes CASSEGRGNYEQYF.

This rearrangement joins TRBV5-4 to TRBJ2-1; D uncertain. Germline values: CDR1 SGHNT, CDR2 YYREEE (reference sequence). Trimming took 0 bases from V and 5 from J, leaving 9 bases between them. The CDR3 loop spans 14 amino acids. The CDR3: CASSLGKEDNEQFF. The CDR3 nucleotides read TGTGCCAGCAGCTTGGGTAAAGAAGACAATGAGCAGTTCTTC.

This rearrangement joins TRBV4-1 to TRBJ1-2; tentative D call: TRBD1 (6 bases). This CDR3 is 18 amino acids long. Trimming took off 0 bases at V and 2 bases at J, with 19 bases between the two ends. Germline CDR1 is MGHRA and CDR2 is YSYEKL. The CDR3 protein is CASSQDTYAGAWNYGYTF. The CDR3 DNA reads TGCGCCAGCAGCCAAGATACATACGCAGGGGCATGGAACTATGGCTACACCTTC.

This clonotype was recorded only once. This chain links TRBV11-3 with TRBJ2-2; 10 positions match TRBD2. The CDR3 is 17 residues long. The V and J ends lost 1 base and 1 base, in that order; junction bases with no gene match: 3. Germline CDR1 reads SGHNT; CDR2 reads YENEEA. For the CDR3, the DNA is TGTGCCAGCAGCTTAGGACTAGCGGGCGGGAACACCGGGGAGCTGTTTTTT. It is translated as CASSLGLAGGNTGELFF.

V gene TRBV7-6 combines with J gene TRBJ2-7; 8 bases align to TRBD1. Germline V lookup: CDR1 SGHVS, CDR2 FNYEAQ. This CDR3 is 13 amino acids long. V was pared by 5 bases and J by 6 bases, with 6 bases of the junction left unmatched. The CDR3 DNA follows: TGTGCCAGCAGCGCGGACAGGGTCTCCGAGCAGTACTTC. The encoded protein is CASSADRVSEQYF.

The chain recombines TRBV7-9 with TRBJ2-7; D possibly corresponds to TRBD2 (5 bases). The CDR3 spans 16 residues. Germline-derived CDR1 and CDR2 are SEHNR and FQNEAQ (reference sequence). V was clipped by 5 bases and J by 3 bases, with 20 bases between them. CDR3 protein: CASSPRAFGDYYEQYF. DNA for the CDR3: TGTGCCAGCAGCCCTAGGGCCTTCGGTGACTACTACGAGCAGTACTTC.

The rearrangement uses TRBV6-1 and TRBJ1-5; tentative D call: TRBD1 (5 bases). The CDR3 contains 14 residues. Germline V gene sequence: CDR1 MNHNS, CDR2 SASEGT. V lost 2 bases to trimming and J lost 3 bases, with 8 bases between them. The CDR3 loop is CASSERGFNQPQHF. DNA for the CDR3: TGTGCCAGCAGTGAACGGGGGTTCAATCAGCCCCAGCATTTT.

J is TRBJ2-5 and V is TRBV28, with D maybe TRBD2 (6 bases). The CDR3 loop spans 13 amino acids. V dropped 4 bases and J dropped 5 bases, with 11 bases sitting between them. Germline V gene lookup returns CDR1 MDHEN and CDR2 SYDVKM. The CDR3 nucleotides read TGTGCCAGCAGTTACATGGAGGGGGAGACCCAGTACTTC. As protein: CASSYMEGETQYF.

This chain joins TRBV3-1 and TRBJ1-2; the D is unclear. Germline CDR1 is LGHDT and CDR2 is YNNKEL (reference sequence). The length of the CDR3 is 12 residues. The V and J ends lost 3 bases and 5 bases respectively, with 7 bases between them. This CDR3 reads CASSQGKYGYTF. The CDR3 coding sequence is TGTGCCAGCAGCCAGGGTAAATATGGCTACACCTTC.

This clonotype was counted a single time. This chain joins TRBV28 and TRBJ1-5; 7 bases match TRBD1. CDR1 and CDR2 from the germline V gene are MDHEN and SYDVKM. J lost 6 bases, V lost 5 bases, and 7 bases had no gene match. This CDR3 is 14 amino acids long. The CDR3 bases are TGTGCCAGCAGTCCTACAGGGGAGGCTCAGCCCCAGCATTTT. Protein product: CASSPTGEAQPQHF.

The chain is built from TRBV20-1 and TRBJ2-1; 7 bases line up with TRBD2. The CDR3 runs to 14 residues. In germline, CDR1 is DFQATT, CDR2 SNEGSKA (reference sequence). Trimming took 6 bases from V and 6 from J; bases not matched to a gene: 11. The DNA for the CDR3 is TGCAGTGCCCTGGGGGGGGAAATTCTCAATGAGCAGTTCTTC. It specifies CSALGGEILNEQFF.

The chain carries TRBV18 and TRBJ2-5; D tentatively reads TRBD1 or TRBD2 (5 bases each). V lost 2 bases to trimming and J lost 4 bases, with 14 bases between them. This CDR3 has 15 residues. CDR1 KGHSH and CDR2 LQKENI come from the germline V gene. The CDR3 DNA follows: TGTGCCAGCTCACCAGAGATGTGGGGGTCAGAGACCCAGTACTTC. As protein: CASSPEMWGSETQYF.

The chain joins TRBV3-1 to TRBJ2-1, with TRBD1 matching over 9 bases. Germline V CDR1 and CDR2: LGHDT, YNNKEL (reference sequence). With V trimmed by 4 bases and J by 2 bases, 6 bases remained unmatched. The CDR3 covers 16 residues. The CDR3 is CASSPKRDRAYNEQFF. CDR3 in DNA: TGTGCCAGCAGCCCCAAACGGGACAGGGCCTACAATGAGCAGTTCTTC.

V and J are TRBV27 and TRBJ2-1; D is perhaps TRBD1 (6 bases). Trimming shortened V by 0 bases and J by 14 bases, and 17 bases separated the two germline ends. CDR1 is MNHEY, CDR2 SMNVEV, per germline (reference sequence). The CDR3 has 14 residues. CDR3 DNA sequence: TGTGCCAGCAGTTTATCGGGGAACCCAGGGGTCGAGTTCTTC. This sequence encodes CASSLSGNPGVEFF.

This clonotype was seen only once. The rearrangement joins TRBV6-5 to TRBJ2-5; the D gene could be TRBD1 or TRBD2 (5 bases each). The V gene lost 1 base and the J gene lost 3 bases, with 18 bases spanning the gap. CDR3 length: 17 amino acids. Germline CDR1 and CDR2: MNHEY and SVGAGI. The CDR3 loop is CASSYFRDPRGKETQYF. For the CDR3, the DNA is TGTGCCAGCAGTTACTTCCGGGACCCCCGAGGGAAAGAGACCCAGTACTTC.